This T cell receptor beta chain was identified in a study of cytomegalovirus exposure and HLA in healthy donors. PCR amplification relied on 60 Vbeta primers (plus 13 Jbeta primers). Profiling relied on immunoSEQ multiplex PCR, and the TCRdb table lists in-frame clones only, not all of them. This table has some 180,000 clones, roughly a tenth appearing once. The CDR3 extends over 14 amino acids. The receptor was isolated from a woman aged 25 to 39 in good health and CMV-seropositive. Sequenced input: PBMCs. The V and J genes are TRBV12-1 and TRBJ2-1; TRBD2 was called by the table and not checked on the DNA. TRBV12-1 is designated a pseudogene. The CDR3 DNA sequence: TGTGCCAGCAGCTCCGGGGGGGGATCCAATGAGCAGTTCTTC. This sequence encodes CASSSGGGSNEQFF.